Listed below are T cell receptor beta chains from one sample, sequenced in a study of post-analysis software for immune sequencing data. TCRdb reprocessed the PCR reads with MiXCR, giving one entry per CDR3 protein. In the table there are 650,000 to 850,000 distinct CDR3 sequences, under 70% of which are singletons. The sample consisted of blood. The receptors were sampled from a girl under 18 with multiple sclerosis. The CDR3 runs from the conserved cysteine through the conserved F or W.

V gene	CDR3 protein
TRBV5-1	CASSLEGDSTNYGYTF
TRBV29-1	CSVNLQGSAYNEQFF
TRBV12-3/TRBV12-4	CASSFLRAGVTQETQYF
TRBV5-1	CASSLANTEAFF
TRBV29-1	CSVQQGAIYNEQFF
TRBV12-3/TRBV12-4	CASSVSGVGTDTQYF
TRBV5-6	CASSLGRSSDTQYF
TRBV7-9	CASSLVGSGSALPYEQYF
TRBV29-1	CSVPLILGRETQFF
TRBV9	CASSVGLAETQYF
TRBV28	CASRPPRTQGDYNEQFF
TRBV12-3/TRBV12-4	CASSRRTEQETQYF
TRBV4-2	CASSQLSGGHNEQFF
TRBV4-1	CASSLAVLGEQYF
TRBV20-1	CSARTGGPDTQYF
TRBV2	CASDQDRGYEAFF
TRBV14	CASSQDGTEAFF
TRBV7-8	CASSLTALAGSRSYNEQFF
TRBV7-9	CASSRGQGQYF